Presented here are 27 T cell receptor beta chains from one specimen sequenced in a study of blood T cell repertoires in COVID-19. The table came from immunoSEQ multiplex PCR; TCRdb's copy has only in-frame clones and leaves some out. Among 15,000 to 20,000 clones listed, over 75% were seen once. The specimen was peripheral blood. These receptors all come from a woman between 65 and 79 years old with active COVID-19.

The chain recombines TRBV4-3 with TRBJ2-1, with 10 bases that match TRBD2. Germline CDR1 LGHNA, CDR2 YSLEER. The length of the CDR3 is 15 residues. J lost 5 bases, V lost 2 bases, and 3 bases had no gene match. Here the CDR3 DNA reads TGCGCCAGCAGCCAAAGCGGGAGGGTCGACAATGAGCAGTTCTTC. Translation gives CASSQSGRVDNEQFF.

The chain recombines TRBV6-1 with TRBJ2-1, with D perhaps TRBD2 (6 bases). The CDR3 length is 14 residues. The germline CDR1 and CDR2 sequences are MNHNS and SASEGT. V was trimmed by 1 base and J by 7 bases, leaving 11 bases between them. DNA for the CDR3: TGTGCCAGCAGTGAAGGACTAGGACCAAATGAGCAGTTCTTC. It encodes CASSEGLGPNEQFF.

CDR3 in amino acids: CATSRTGKKETQYF. CDR3 bases: TGTGCCACCAGCCGGACAGGGAAGAAGGAGACCCAGTACTTC. V is TRBV15 and J is TRBJ2-5, with TRBD1 matching over 8 bases. From germline, CDR1 is LNHNV and CDR2 YYDKDF (reference sequence). V dropped 5 bases and J dropped 5; count of bases not matched to a gene: 7. This CDR3 is built from 14 residues.

The V and J genes are TRBV5-1 and TRBJ1-4; 8 bases match TRBD1. The V segment lost 3 bases and the J segment 6 bases; nucleotides outside the gene matches: 4. In germline, CDR1 is SGHRS, CDR2 YFSETQ. This CDR3 has 14 amino acids. Written as DNA, the CDR3 is TGCGCCAGCAGCTCGGCAGGGGGCTATGAAAAACTGTTTTTT. Its protein product is CASSSAGGYEKLFF.

The chain links TRBV2 to TRBJ2-1, with 7 positions matching TRBD2. With V trimmed by 6 bases and J by 6 bases, 8 bases remained unmatched. Germline V gene lookup returns CDR1 SNHLY and CDR2 FYNNEI. The CDR3 totals 14 residues. The CDR3 sequence: CASRRGLISNEQFF. The CDR3 DNA follows: TGTGCCAGCAGACGGGGACTAATCAGCAATGAGCAGTTCTTC.

V and J are TRBV6-4 and TRBJ2-3, with a tentative D call TRBD1 (7 bases). The CDR3 totals 14 residues. Trimming removed 7 bases from V and 5 bases from J, with 16 bases in between. The germline V gene encodes CDR1 MRHNA and CDR2 SNTAGT. In DNA, the CDR3 is TGTGCCAGCAAAGATGTTCAGGGGGGAGATACGCAGTATTTT. Translation: CASKDVQGGDTQYF.

The chain links TRBV28 to TRBJ1-5; possible D gene TRBD1, 6 bases. This CDR3 spans 13 amino acids. With 4 bases removed from V and 8 bases from J, the gap between germline ends came to 12 bases. Germline CDR1 reads MDHEN; CDR2 reads SYDVKM. DNA for the CDR3: TGTGCCAGCAGTTCAGGGGCGTTTGAGCCCCAGCATTTT. It specifies CASSSGAFEPQHF.

The rearrangement uses TRBV7-2 and TRBJ2-2; 15 bases are a match to TRBD2. CDR1 is SGHTA and CDR2 is FQGNSA in the germline V gene. The ends lost 5 bases at V and 13 bases at J; junction bases unmatched: 5. CDR3 length equals 14 residues. The CDR3 DNA reads as TGTGCCAGCAGCCTTGGACTAGCGGGAGGGCGGCTGTTTTTT. It yields the protein CASSLGLAGGRLFF.

The genes are TRBV5-1 and TRBJ2-5; 10 bases map to TRBD1. Trimming removed 0 bases from V and 7 bases from J; junction bases left unmatched: 0. The CDR3 is made up of 13 amino acids. Germline V gene data show CDR1 as SGHRS and CDR2 as YFSETQ. CDR3 nucleotide sequence: TGCGCCAGCAGCTTGGGACAGGGGGCGACCCAGTACTTC. It specifies CASSLGQGATQYF.

This clone appeared a single time. V gene TRBV5-3 combines with J gene TRBJ2-1, with TRBD2 matching over 10 bases. TRBV5-3 has ORF status, its function being uncertain. This CDR3 is built from 18 residues. V dropped 4 bases and J dropped 7; count of bases not matched to a gene: 17. This CDR3 is CARSPGTSDNREGNEQFF. In nucleotides, the CDR3 is TGTGCCAGAAGCCCAGGGACTAGCGACAATAGGGAAGGGAATGAGCAGTTCTTC.

The chain recombines TRBV11-3 with TRBJ2-5; 11 bases match TRBD1. V lost 6 bases to trimming and J lost 5 bases; unmatched junction nucleotides: 17. Germline V CDR1 and CDR2: SGHNT, YENEEA. The CDR3 spans 18 residues. The CDR3 DNA sequence: TGTGCCAGCAGTGATAGGGACAGGGGGACCAAGGTAAGGGAGACCCAGTACTTC. Its protein product is CASSDRDRGTKVRETQYF.

CDR3 sequence: CASSSSRSRYYGYTF. The DNA of the CDR3 is TGTGCCAGCAGCTCCTCGCGGTCTCGATACTATGGCTACACCTTC. The chain combines TRBV5-6 with TRBJ1-2; D is uncertain. CDR3 length: 15 residues. Germline CDR1 and CDR2: SGHDT and YYEEEE. Between the trimmed V and J ends, which lost 3 bases and 3 bases, there was a span of 15 bases.

The gene calls are TRBV5-1 and TRBJ2-3, with TRBD2 matching over 7 bases. CDR1 and CDR2 from the germline V gene are SGHRS and YFSETQ. The CDR3 spans 18 residues. After removal of 0 bases from V and 4 bases from J, the junction contained 14 bases not matched to a gene. As DNA, the CDR3 is TGCGCCAGCAGCTTGGCCGCTAGGCGGGAGTGGAGTCCAGATACGCAGTATTTT. Translating it yields CASSLAARREWSPDTQYF.

The chain couples TRBV7-2 to TRBJ1-5; maybe TRBD1 (5 bases). Germline V CDR1 and CDR2: SGHTA, FQGNSA. The germline V and J ends were trimmed by 6 bases and 1 base, with 16 bases remaining between them. The CDR3 has 16 residues. The CDR3 DNA follows: TGTGCCAGCAGTAGTAGTGTGTCAGGGAGCAATCAGCCCCAGCATTTT. Protein product: CASSSSVSGSNQPQHF. Variable domain in full (rest from reference TRBV7-2 and TRBJ1-5): GAGVSQSPSNKVTEKGKDVELRCDPISGHTALYWYRQSLGQGLEFLIYFQGNSAPDKSGLPSDRFSAERTGGSVSTLTIQRTQQEDSAVYLCASSSSVSGSNQPQHFGDGTRLSIL.

The rearrangement joins TRBV28 to TRBJ2-7, with 8 positions matching TRBD1. Trimming took 7 bases from V and 2 from J; bases not matched to a gene: 7. Looked up from germline, CDR1 is MDHEN and CDR2 is SYDVKM. The CDR3 is made up of 14 amino acids. The CDR3 sequence: CASTRRQGPYEQYF. The CDR3 bases are TGTGCCAGCACCCGAAGACAGGGGCCCTACGAGCAGTACTTC. The full variable domain, its missing parts supplied by reference TRBV28 and TRBJ2-7, is DVKVTQSSRYLVKRTGEKVFLECVQDMDHENMFWYRQDPGLGLRLIYFSYDVKMKEKGDIPEGYSVSREKKERFSLILESASTNQTSMYLCASTRRQGPYEQYFGPGTRLTVT.

The rearrangement links TRBV6-5 to TRBJ2-2; 7 bases agree with TRBD2. The V gene's germline CDR1 is MNHEY and CDR2 SVGAGI. This CDR3 has 16 amino acids. V was clipped by 2 bases and J by 4 bases; unmatched bases: 7. The CDR3 DNA reads TGTGCCAGCAGTTACGGGGGGGTTCCTAGCACCGGGGAGCTGTTTTTT. Translated: CASSYGGVPSTGELFF.

V and J are TRBV3-1 (or the pseudogene TRBV3-2) and TRBJ2-1; 7 nucleotides match TRBD1. Germline V lookup: CDR1 LGHDT, CDR2 YNNKEL (reference sequence). Trimming took 5 bases from V and 2 from J; bases not matched to a gene: 12. This CDR3 is built from 17 residues. The DNA of the CDR3 is TGTGCCAGCAGCGCAGAGAAGACAGGGTTAGCCTACAATGAGCAGTTCTTC. It translates to CASSAEKTGLAYNEQFF.

The chain combines TRBV2 with TRBJ2-3; 9 nucleotides agree with TRBD2. The J segment lost 2 bases and the V segment lost 6 bases, leaving 3 bases of the junction unmatched. Germline CDR1 SNHLY, CDR2 FYNNEI. CDR3 size: 14 residues. Here the CDR3 DNA reads TGTGCCAGCAGGCGGACTAGCGACACAGATACGCAGTATTTT. Its protein is CASRRTSDTDTQYF.

The CDR3 sequence is CASSQFSDTQYF. The CDR3 DNA follows: TGTGCCAGCAGCCAGTTTTCTGATACGCAGTATTTT. The V gene is TRBV3-1 (or the pseudogene TRBV3-2), the J gene TRBJ2-3; D not certain. This CDR3 contains 12 residues. The ends were cut back, 3 bases at V and 6 bases at J, with 7 bases in the middle. The germline CDR1 and CDR2 sequences are LGHDT and YNNKEL (reference sequence).

The CDR3 DNA is TGTGCCAGCAGCTTGCTTCGGCAGGGGGCAAACGCTTTCTTT. Amino acids: CASSLLRQGANAFF. The chain combines TRBV5-6 with TRBJ1-1; 8 bases map to TRBD1. Germline V CDR1 and CDR2: SGHDT, YYEEEE. Trimming cost V 1 base and J 11 bases; bases outside gene matches: 10. The length of the CDR3 is 14 residues.

The rearrangement joins TRBV18 to TRBJ1-1, with D possibly TRBD1 on 5 matching bases. V was pared by 5 bases and J by 1 base, with 11 bases between. Germline loops: CDR1 KGHSH, CDR2 LQKENI. The CDR3 runs 14 residues. CDR3 in amino acids: CASSGNTGNTEAFF. The CDR3 nucleotides are TGTGCCAGCTCAGGGAACACAGGGAACACTGAAGCTTTCTTT.

The rearrangement uses TRBV6-1 and TRBJ2-7, with 7 bases that match TRBD1. CDR3 size: 16 residues. Unmatched junction bases numbered 15, after V lost 3 bases and J lost 7 bases. The germline gives CDR1 MNHNS, CDR2 SASEGT. This CDR3 is CASSDQRGTVLFEQYF. CDR3 bases: TGTGCCAGCAGTGATCAAAGGGGGACAGTCTTATTTGAGCAGTACTTC.

The chain combines TRBV19 with TRBJ2-7; possible D gene TRBD1, 6 bases. There are 13 residues in the CDR3. Trimming removed 10 bases from V and 0 bases from J, with 13 bases in between. Looked up from germline, CDR1 is LNHDA and CDR2 is SQIVND (reference sequence). DNA for the CDR3: TGTGCCACCCAGGGACAAAACTCCTACGAGCAGTACTTC. Protein: CATQGQNSYEQYF.

The genes are TRBV18 and TRBJ1-2; 10 bases map to TRBD1. V shed 6 bases, J shed 8 bases, and the junction held 3 bases outside the gene matches. Germline assignment: CDR1 KGHSH and CDR2 LQKENI. The CDR3 is 12 amino acids. The CDR3 loop reads CASSDRGVGYTF. CDR3 sequence (DNA): TGTGCCAGCTCGGACAGGGGGGTAGGCTACACCTTC.

The chain has TRBV9 and TRBJ2-5; 7 nucleotides match TRBD2. The V segment lost 5 bases and the J segment 2 bases; nucleotides outside the gene matches: 9. Germline CDR1 reads SGDLS; CDR2 reads YYNGEE. The CDR3 sequence is 15 residues long. The CDR3 spells CASSSRGVGQETQYF. The CDR3 DNA reads as TGTGCCAGCAGTTCTCGGGGGGTGGGGCAAGAGACCCAGTACTTC.

The chain carries TRBV5-1 and TRBJ2-5, with 7 positions matching TRBD1. The J segment lost 5 bases and the V segment lost 2 bases, leaving 3 bases of the junction unmatched. This CDR3 region has 13 residues. From germline, CDR1 is SGHRS and CDR2 YFSETQ. The CDR3 loop is CASSFQTGETQYF. In DNA, the CDR3 is TGCGCCAGCAGCTTCCAGACAGGGGAGACCCAGTACTTC.

J is TRBJ2-1 and V is TRBV2; D may be TRBD1 (5 bases). V lost 1 base, J lost 14 bases, and 9 bases lay in between. CDR1 and CDR2 (germline): SNHLY, FYNNEI. The CDR3 is 11 residues long. CDR3 loop: CASSEGLREFF. DNA of the CDR3: TGTGCCAGCAGTGAAGGACTCAGGGAGTTCTTC.